This paragraph covers one T cell receptor (beta chain) sequence. Antigen unknown. The sample belongs to a study of CD8 T cells in ankylosing spondylitis. Points from the study as a whole: It was reported that disease-linked clones were significantly enriched in matched ankylosing spondylitis synovial fluid. Earlier reports found some motif variants in synovial fluid and blood in reactive arthritis. For ankylosing spondylitis blood, a TCR beta motif of 7 to 9 highly homologous variants appeared characteristic.

With molecular barcodes, quantitative 5'-RACE was used to make the TCR beta libraries. TCRdb re-called the 5' RACE reads through MiXCR, storing one row per CDR3 protein. This sample has a few hundred thousand distinct CDR3 sequences, with around 22% found just once. The sequence was obtained from a male donor with ankylosing spondylitis. Specimen: blood, either unsorted or a sorted T cell fraction (not recorded which).

For the CDR3, the DNA is TGTGCCAGCTCACCAACGGAGACCGGATCCTTTAAAAACATTCAGTACTTC. Protein sequence: CASSPTETGSFKNIQYF. The gene calls are TRBV18 and TRBJ2-4; D call uncertain. CDR1 and CDR2 (germline): KGHSH, LQKENI. The CDR3 covers 17 residues. Trimming cost V 2 bases and J 4 bases, with 18 bases left between them.